A selection of T cell receptor beta chains follows, all from one sample in a study of radiotherapy plus CTLA-4 blockade in lung cancer. Repertoires were generated with immunoSEQ multiplex PCR, while TCRdb's copy carries only in-frame clones and drops some. The sample gives 40,000 to 45,000 clones, around 77% of which show up once; approximately 2.6% is in the top ten. The sample here was peripheral blood, taken from a patient treated with radiotherapy plus ipilimumab. The receptors shown here come from a human donor with non-small cell lung cancer whose response to radiotherapy plus ipilimumab could not be evaluated. Both conserved end residues are part of each CDR3. A D gene is named only where the DNA matches it firmly. Only some rows state a clone size, as once, few, many or a class for expanded clones.

d_call	v_call	j_call	clone_size	cdr3_nt	cdr3_aa
-	TRBV7-7	TRBJ2-1	once	TGTGCCAGCAGCTTATCCCACAGCTCCTACAATGAGCAGTTCTTC	CASSLSHSSYNEQFF
TRBD2	TRBV15	TRBJ2-2	-	TGTGCCACCAGCGGCGGGACTAGCGGGGGGACACACGGGGAGCTGTTTTTT	CATSGGTSGGTHGELFF
-	TRBV27	TRBJ1-3	few	TGTGCCAGCAGCACTGTGATTGGAAACACCATATATTTT	CASSTVIGNTIYF
-	TRBV5-8	TRBJ1-2	-	TGTGCCAGCAGCTTCAGACAGGTTAACTATGGCTACACCTTC	CASSFRQVNYGYTF
TRBD1	TRBV15	TRBJ1-1	-	TGTGCCACCAGCAGAGATCGACAGGGATGGGCTTTCTTT	CATSRDRQGWAFF
TRBD1	TRBV27	TRBJ1-1	-	TGTGCCAGCAGTGAGGGGACAGGGGGTGAAGCTTTCTTT	CASSEGTGGEAFF
-	TRBV5-1	TRBJ1-6	-	TGCGCCAGCAGCTTGACAGGACCCTATAATTCACCCCTCCACTTT	CASSLTGPYNSPLHF
TRBD1	TRBV6-5	TRBJ1-1	-	TGTGCCAGCAGCCGGACAGGGCAGAACACTGAAGCTTTCTTT	CASSRTGQNTEAFF
-	TRBV5-1	TRBJ1-2	-	TGCGCCAGCAGCCAGACAGTTCCCACCCTTTATGGCTACACCTTC	CASSQTVPTLYGYTF
-	TRBV6-5	TRBJ2-7	-	TGTGCCAGCAGAACCCGGGACAACGAGCAGTACTTC	CASRTRDNEQYF
-	TRBV4-3	TRBJ1-2	once	TGCGCCAGCAGCCAAGATGGTGCAGGATGGATTGGCTACACCTTC	CASSQDGAGWIGYTF
-	TRBV9	TRBJ2-3	-	TGTGCCAGCAGCGTCCCCTGGGGAGGACTAACAGATACGCAGTATTTT	CASSVPWGGLTDTQYF
TRBD2	TRBV4-2	TRBJ2-5	-	TGTGCCAGCAGCCAAGTCAGTTATTCCGGTCGGCTAGCGGGAGAAGAGACCCAGTACTTC	CASSQVSYSGRLAGEETQYF
-	TRBV6-1	TRBJ1-5	-	TGTGCCAGCAGTCGACACGAGGGTGGAGAGCCCCAGCATTTT	CASSRHEGGEPQHF
TRBD1	TRBV2	TRBJ2-5	once	TGTGCCAGCGACCGGGACAGGAGCCAAGAGACCCAGTACTTC	CASDRDRSQETQYF
-	TRBV27	TRBJ1-4	-	TGTGCCAGCAGTTTAGGGGGGGGGAGCCCCCGGAGGGAACTGTTTTTT	CASSLGGGSPRRELFF
TRBD2	TRBV5-1	TRBJ2-3	-	TGCGCCAGCAGCCCCAGCGGGGCGGAAGATACGCAGTATTTT	CASSPSGAEDTQYF
TRBD1	TRBV6-1	TRBJ2-7	-	TGTGCCAGCAGTGAAGCGGGGACAGGGGGGTTCCACGAGCAGTACTTC	CASSEAGTGGFHEQYF
-	TRBV7-8	TRBJ1-4	once	TGTGCCAGCAGCTTTGGAGTCCTGGTTGCAACTAATGAAAAACTGTTTTTT	CASSFGVLVATNEKLFF